This TCR beta chain comes out of a study of T cells after yellow fever vaccination. This clonotype was seen more than once but under ten times. TCRdb used MiXCR to reprocess the 5' RACE reads, holding one entry per CDR3 protein. The table shows about 630,000 distinct CDR3 sequences, with about 12% occurring only once. This TCR came from a man aged 30-40 years who received the YFV17D yellow fever vaccine. Specimen: PBMCs, collected on the day of the yellow fever booster vaccination.

This chain's CDR3 is CASSLGAWREGHNEQFF. CDR3 DNA: TGTGCCAGCAGCTTAGGAGCTTGGCGGGAGGGCCACAATGAGCAGTTCTTC. The V call is TRBV7-6, the J call TRBJ2-1; 9 bases match TRBD2. There are 17 residues in the CDR3. The germline CDR1 and CDR2 sequences are SGHVS and FNYEAQ. V shed 1 base and J 5 bases; nucleotides not matched to a gene: 9.